A single sample gave rise to the 30 T cell receptor beta chains below, sequenced in a study of molecular identifiers for immune sequencing clone quantification. TCRdb called the PCR reads again in MiXCR, with one record for every CDR3 protein. The sample holds about 500,000 distinct CDR3 sequences, approximately 25% seen once. Sample: naive CD8+ T cells from blood, with Jurkat cell RNA spiked in. Noted subset: FACS-sorted CD8+CD4-CCR7+CD45RA+ naive T cells. These receptor sequences come from a human donor in good health. Some libraries in this study had Jurkat cell RNA spiked in.

The chain has TRBV19 and TRBJ2-7; 8 bases align to TRBD1. This CDR3 has 16 residues. Trimming took 5 bases from V and 7 from J; bases not matched to a gene: 16. Germline V gene sequence: CDR1 LNHDA, CDR2 SQIVND (reference sequence). CDR3 nucleotides: TGTGCCAGTAGTCCTATGATGGGACAGGTGGAACGGGAGCAGTACTTC. The encoded protein is CASSPMMGQVEREQYF.

V is TRBV4-3 and J is TRBJ1-1, with D hard to call. Trimming removed 0 bases at V and 1 base at J, with 6 bases between. Germline V gene lookup returns CDR1 LGHNA and CDR2 YSLEER. CDR3 size: 14 residues. Here the CDR3 DNA reads TGCGCCAGCAGCCAAGATTACCCGAACACTGAAGCTTTCTTT. Amino acid sequence: CASSQDYPNTEAFF.

There are many counts of this clonotype. The CDR3 sequence is CASSLAVGQGAAYEQYF. CDR3 bases: TGCGCCAGCAGCTTGGCCGTCGGACAGGGTGCGGCCTACGAGCAGTACTTC. The chain combines TRBV5-1 with TRBJ2-7; 8 nucleotides line up with TRBD1. Losses at the gene ends were 0 bases for V and 2 bases for J; bases not matched to a gene: 10. Germline values: CDR1 SGHRS, CDR2 YFSETQ. This CDR3 is 17 amino acids long.

The chain employs TRBV20-1 and TRBJ2-7; TRBD2 matches 8 bases. The V gene end was trimmed by 0 bases and the J gene end by 4 bases; junction bases not matched to a gene: 2. Germline-derived CDR1 and CDR2 are DFQATT and SNEGSKA (reference sequence). This CDR3 contains 13 residues. CDR3 DNA sequence: TGCAGTGCTAGAGAGATAGCGGGATACGAGCAGTACTTC. This gives the protein CSAREIAGYEQYF.

This clonotype has a handful of counts. The chain employs TRBV2 and TRBJ1-4; no clear D. CDR1 SNHLY and CDR2 FYNNEI come from the germline V gene. The CDR3 sequence is 15 residues long. The V end was cut by 2 bases, the J end by 6 bases, with 13 bases between. This CDR3 is CASSESGRGDEKLFF. CDR3 sequence (DNA): TGTGCCAGCAGTGAAAGCGGCAGAGGTGATGAAAAACTGTTTTTT.

V and J are TRBV29-1 and TRBJ2-1, with 9 positions matching TRBD1. CDR1 and CDR2 (germline): SQVTM, ANQGSEA. The V segment lost 6 bases and the J segment 8 bases; nucleotides outside the gene matches: 5. The CDR3 contains 12 residues. This CDR3 reads CSVPDRGHEQFF. In nucleotides, the CDR3 is TGCAGCGTGCCGGACAGGGGCCATGAGCAGTTCTTC.

This clonotype was counted many times. This chain links TRBV6-6 with TRBJ1-1; a possible D gene is TRBD1 (6 bases). This CDR3 contains 18 residues. Trimming took 4 bases from V and 3 from J, leaving 24 bases between them. Germline loops: CDR1 MNHNY, CDR2 SVGAGI (reference sequence). CDR3 nucleotide sequence: TGTGCCAGCAGTTCCCCTGCGGGGGCGAGCTTCTTGGACACTGAAGCTTTCTTT. Translated: CASSSPAGASFLDTEAFF.

This clonotype has a count of ten or more. The CDR3 DNA reads as TGTGCCAGCAGCCAAGACCTGTACCAAGAGACCCAGTACTTC. Translation gives CASSQDLYQETQYF. The chain uses TRBV14 and TRBJ2-5; D is undetermined. This CDR3 has 14 residues. Germline V gene data show CDR1 as SGHDN and CDR2 as FVKESK. Trimming cost V 0 bases and J 0 bases, with 5 bases left between them.

Comments on this clonotype: Being one base from a much bigger clone, this may be a read error. The V gene is TRBV4-2, the J gene TRBJ2-3; D gene unclear. Trimming removed 1 base from V and 7 bases from J, with 9 bases in between. Per the germline V gene, CDR1 is LGHNA and CDR2 is YNFKEQ. CDR3 length: 13 amino acids. The CDR3, as DNA: TGTGCCAGCAGCCAAGGCGACGGTAATACGCAGTATTTT. Protein sequence: CASSQGDGNTQYF.

The CDR3 DNA reads TGTGCCAGCAGCTTAGTTTCCAGGGGGCTAGAGACCCAGTACTTC. It translates to CASSLVSRGLETQYF. The chain uses TRBV7-9 and TRBJ2-5, with TRBD1 matching over 8 bases. The trim removed 1 base at V and 4 bases at J, leaving 5 bases unmatched. In germline, CDR1 is SEHNR, CDR2 FQNEAQ (reference sequence). The CDR3 is made up of 15 amino acids.

Of note for this clonotype: No conserved phenylalanine or tryptophan ends this CDR3, so it is likely a read error. CDR3 bases: TGTGCCAGCAGCGAGACTAGCGGGATTTGGTCCTACGAGCAGTACCTC. It codes for CASSETSGIWSYEQYL. The chain links TRBV13 to TRBJ2-7, with 11 bases identical to TRBD2. The length of the CDR3 is 16 residues. The V and J ends lost 5 bases and 1 base, in that order; junction bases with no gene match: 7. Per the germline V gene, CDR1 is PRHDT and CDR2 is FYEKMQ (reference sequence).

A few counts support this clonotype. The chain joins TRBV3-1 to TRBJ1-2; TRBD1 agrees at 8 bases. Germline trimming cut 4 bases from V and 4 bases from J; bases unmatched to any gene: 5. This CDR3 has 14 amino acids. CDR1 is LGHDT, CDR2 YNNKEL, per germline (reference sequence). In DNA form, the CDR3 reads TGTGCCAGCAGCCGGGACAGGAGCTCCTATGGCTACACCTTC. Residues: CASSRDRSSYGYTF.

This sequence joins TRBV3-2 and TRBJ2-3; TRBD1 is the table's D call, not checked against the DNA. TRBV3-2 represents a pseudogene. This CDR3 spans 20 amino acids. The CDR3 coding sequence is TGTGCCAGCAGCCAAAAAAGATTAACGCCCGGGACAGGGTGCACAGATACGCAGTATTTT. Translating it yields CASSQKRLTPGTGCTDTQYF.

This clonotype was counted between two and nine times. The chain couples TRBV20-1 to TRBJ2-5; 10 positions agree with TRBD2. The V segment lost 0 bases and the J segment 2 bases; nucleotides outside the gene matches: 3. Germline V gene sequence: CDR1 DFQATT, CDR2 SNEGSKA (reference sequence). The CDR3 contains 15 residues. CDR3 sequence: CSARDVLAGQETQYF. DNA of the CDR3: TGCAGTGCTAGAGATGTACTAGCGGGGCAAGAGACCCAGTACTTC.

This clonotype was observed a few times. The J gene is TRBJ2-7, the V gene TRBV6-2 or TRBV6-3, with a possible D match to TRBD2 (5 bases). V was cut by 7 bases and J by 3 bases, with 10 bases left in between. There are 12 residues in the CDR3. Germline V CDR1 and CDR2: MNHEY, SVGEGT. CDR3 loop: CASTGESYEQYF. The CDR3 bases are TGTGCCAGCACTGGGGAGAGCTACGAGCAGTACTTC.

This clonotype appeared a few times. The chain is built from TRBV27 and TRBJ2-2, with 8 bases lining up with TRBD1. Germline V gene lookup returns CDR1 MNHEY and CDR2 SMNVEV (reference sequence). Trimming at V came to 6 bases and at J to 5 bases, leaving 2 bases not matched to a gene. This CDR3 contains 13 residues. CDR3 coding DNA: TGTGCCAGCAGAACAGGGGGGACCGGGGAGCTGTTTTTT. Translation: CASRTGGTGELFF.

The sample holds a few counts of this clonotype. V gene TRBV5-6 combines with J gene TRBJ2-4; no clear D. Deletions cut 0 bases from V and 9 bases from J, with 22 bases between. There are 17 residues in the CDR3. Germline CDR1 is SGHDT and CDR2 is YYEEEE. CDR3 sequence (DNA): TGTGCCAGCAGCTTGGCCAACTCTCAGGCTTATCTTAGCATTCAGTACTTC. Amino acid sequence: CASSLANSQAYLSIQYF. Filled out from reference TRBV5-6 and TRBJ2-4, the complete variable domain reads DAGVTQSPTHLIKTRGQQVTLRCSPKSGHDTVSWYQQALGQGPQFIFQYYEEEERQRGNFPDRFSGHQFPNYSSELNVNALLLGDSALYLCASSLANSQAYLSIQYFGAGTRLSVL.

For the CDR3, the DNA is TGTGCCAGCAGCCCGACAGGGAGGTTGAACACTGAAGCTTTCTTT. Translation: CASSPTGRLNTEAFF. This chain links TRBV4-2 with TRBJ1-1; 7 nucleotides line up with TRBD1. V was clipped by 4 bases and J by 0 bases; unmatched bases: 5. There are 15 residues in the CDR3. CDR1 and CDR2 from the germline V gene are LGHNA and YNFKEQ.

This chain connects TRBV4-1 to TRBJ1-1, with unresolved D. Per the germline V gene, CDR1 is MGHRA and CDR2 is YSYEKL. V lost 0 bases and J 0 bases, leaving 11 bases between the germline ends. The CDR3 contains 16 residues. The CDR3 loop reads CASSQDWSSLNTEAFF. The CDR3 DNA reads as TGCGCCAGCAGCCAAGATTGGAGCAGCTTGAACACTGAAGCTTTCTTT.

The sample holds a few counts of this clonotype. This chain connects TRBV3-1 to TRBJ2-3; 7 positions agree with TRBD2. CDR3 length: 17 amino acids. Germline assignment: CDR1 LGHDT and CDR2 YNNKEL (reference sequence). J was trimmed by 4 bases and V by 4 bases; bases with no gene match: 14. CDR3 in DNA: TGTGCCAGCAGCCGTCCAACTATGGCGGGAGTTGCAGATACGCAGTATTTT. Encoded protein: CASSRPTMAGVADTQYF.

This clonotype was found many times. This chain joins TRBV5-1 and TRBJ2-2; D is unresolved. The CDR3 is made up of 15 amino acids. Trimming pared 1 base from V and 4 bases from J, leaving 11 bases between. Germline CDR1 SGHRS, CDR2 YFSETQ. The CDR3 nucleotides read TGCGCCAGCAGCTTGTATCCAGCCTTCACCGGGGAGCTGTTTTTT. Amino acids: CASSLYPAFTGELFF.

This clonotype was recorded at least ten times. The V and J genes are TRBV6-4 and TRBJ1-1; D not certain. V was clipped by 5 bases and J by 6 bases, with 4 bases between them. The CDR3 contains 10 residues. Per germline, CDR1 MRHNA and CDR2 SNTAGT. CDR3 nucleotide sequence: TGTGCCAGCAGTAAGGCTGAAGCTTTCTTT. This codes for CASSKAEAFF.

This clonotype was found a few times. The chain has TRBV27 and TRBJ1-4; D call uncertain. V lost 1 base, J lost 0 bases, and 6 bases lay in between. The CDR3 extends over 15 amino acids. Looked up from germline, CDR1 is MNHEY and CDR2 is SMNVEV (reference sequence). CDR3 sequence reads: CASSLYYSTNEKLFF. Here the CDR3 DNA reads TGTGCCAGCAGTTTATATTACTCAACTAATGAAAAACTGTTTTTT. The full variable domain, with the rest looked up from reference TRBV27 and TRBJ1-4, is EAQVTQNPRYLITVTGKKLTVTCSQNMNHEYMSWYRQDPGLGLRQIYYSMNVEVTDKGDVPEGYKVSRKEKRNFPLILESPSPNQTSLYFCASSLYYSTNEKLFFGSGTQLSVL.

This clonotype came up a few times. This chain joins TRBV20-1 and TRBJ2-2; TRBD2 matches at 13 bases. J was trimmed by 6 bases and V by 1 base; bases with no gene match: 8. CDR3 length: 17 residues. Germline V gene lookup returns CDR1 DFQATT and CDR2 SNEGSKA (reference sequence). CDR3 region: CSARGPPGLAGPGELFF. CDR3 bases: TGCAGTGCTAGAGGCCCGCCGGGACTAGCGGGACCCGGGGAGCTGTTTTTT.

The rearrangement links TRBV9 to TRBJ1-4; D might be TRBD1 (5 bases). Germline CDR1 is SGDLS and CDR2 is YYNGEE. The ends were cut back, 0 bases at V and 5 bases at J, with 11 bases in the middle. This CDR3 contains 15 residues. The CDR3 sequence: CASSVEARGNEKLFF. The CDR3 bases are TGTGCCAGCAGCGTAGAAGCTCGGGGGAATGAAAAACTGTTTTTT.

This clonotype showed up many times. The rearrangement uses TRBV29-1 and TRBJ2-6; 7 nucleotides line up with TRBD2. V gave up 5 bases and J gave up 0 bases; unmatched junction bases: 7. Germline V gene lookup returns CDR1 SQVTM and CDR2 ANQGSEA. This CDR3 is built from 16 residues. CDR3 amino acids: CSVFWGGGSGANVLTF. The CDR3 region has the DNA TGCAGCGTTTTTTGGGGGGGGGGCTCTGGGGCCAACGTCCTGACTTTC.

In this sample, this clonotype turned up many times. The genes are TRBV29-1 and TRBJ2-3, with 7 bases aligning to TRBD2. V dropped 6 bases and J dropped 4; count of bases not matched to a gene: 16. Germline CDR1 SQVTM, CDR2 ANQGSEA. The CDR3 sequence is 16 residues long. DNA of the CDR3: TGCAGCGTAAAAAACCCCCCGACTAGCATCTCAGATACGCAGTATTTT. It codes for CSVKNPPTSISDTQYF.

This clonotype occurred once. The chain carries TRBV6-1 and TRBJ1-5; D is unresolved. This CDR3 is built from 13 residues. The ends were cut back, 1 base at V and 6 bases at J, with 7 bases in the middle. CDR1 and CDR2 (germline): MNHNS, SASEGT. The CDR3 is CASSEGFGQPQHF. The DNA of the CDR3 is TGTGCCAGCAGTGAAGGTTTCGGTCAGCCCCAGCATTTT.

This clonotype was counted between two and nine times. The chain uses TRBV19 and TRBJ1-5, with D maybe TRBD1 (6 bases). V was shortened by 6 bases and J by 0 bases, with 15 bases between the two germline ends. From germline, CDR1 is LNHDA and CDR2 SQIVND (reference sequence). This CDR3 spans 16 amino acids. CDR3 nucleotide sequence: TGTGCCAGTAGCATCACGACAGGTTATAGCAATCAGCCCCAGCATTTT. It codes for CASSITTGYSNQPQHF.

The chain recombines TRBV19 with TRBJ2-3; no definite D call. This CDR3 has 15 residues. Germline V gives CDR1 LNHDA, CDR2 SQIVND (reference sequence). Trimming took off 1 base at V and 4 bases at J, with 12 bases between the two ends. The CDR3, as DNA: TGTGCCAGTAGTATAGGGGCACTCCTTCCAGATACGCAGTATTTT. This codes for CASSIGALLPDTQYF.